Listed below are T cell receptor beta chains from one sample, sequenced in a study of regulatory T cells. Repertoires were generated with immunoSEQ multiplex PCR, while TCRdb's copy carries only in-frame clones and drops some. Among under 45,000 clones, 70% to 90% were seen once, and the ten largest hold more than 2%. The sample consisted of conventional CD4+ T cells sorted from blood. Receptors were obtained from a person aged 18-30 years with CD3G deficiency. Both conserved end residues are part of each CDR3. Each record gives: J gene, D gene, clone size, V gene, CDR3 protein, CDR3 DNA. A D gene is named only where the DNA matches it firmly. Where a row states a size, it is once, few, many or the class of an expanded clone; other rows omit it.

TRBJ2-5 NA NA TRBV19 CASSGLKGTQYF TGTGCCAGTAGTGGGCTTAAGGGGACCCAGTACTTC
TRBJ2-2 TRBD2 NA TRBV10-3 CAISRGDGELFF TGTGCCATCTCCCGGGGGGACGGGGAGCTGTTTTTT
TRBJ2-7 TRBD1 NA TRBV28 CASRMGQEYEQYF TGTGCCAGCAGAATGGGACAGGAGTACGAGCAGTACTTC
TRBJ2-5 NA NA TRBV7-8 CASSQPRETQYF TGTGCCAGCAGTCAGCCCCGGGAGACCCAGTACTTC
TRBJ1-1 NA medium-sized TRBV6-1 CASSTRQVGNTEAFF TGTGCCAGCAGTACCCGACAGGTTGGGAACACTGAAGCTTTCTTT
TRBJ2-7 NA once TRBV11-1 CASSLGIGWEQYF TGTGCCAGCAGCTTAGGAATCGGATGGGAGCAGTACTTC
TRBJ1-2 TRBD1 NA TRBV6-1 CASSSRDRANYGYTF TGTGCCAGCAGTTCCCGGGACAGGGCTAACTATGGCTACACCTTC
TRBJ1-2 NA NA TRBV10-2 CASRDSSTGGYTF TGCGCCAGCAGGGACAGCTCCACGGGTGGCTACACCTTC
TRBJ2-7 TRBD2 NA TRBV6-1 CASSERDLREQYF TGTGCCAGCAGCGAGCGGGACCTTCGGGAGCAGTACTTC
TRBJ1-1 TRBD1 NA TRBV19 CASLSRGLNTEAFF TGTGCCAGCTTAAGCAGGGGGCTCAACACTGAAGCTTTCTTT
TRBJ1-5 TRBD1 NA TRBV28 CASSLRVGTGFDQPQHF TGTGCCAGCAGTTTAAGAGTGGGGACAGGGTTTGATCAGCCCCAGCATTTT
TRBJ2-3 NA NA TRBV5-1 CASSSSGTPPDTQYF TGCGCCAGCAGCTCATCGGGAACCCCTCCGGATACGCAGTATTTT
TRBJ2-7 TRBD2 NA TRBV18 CASSQPGAGVTEQYF TGTGCCAGCTCACAACCGGGAGCGGGAGTTACCGAGCAGTACTTC
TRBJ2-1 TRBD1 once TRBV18 CASSPVGTGNNEQFF TGTGCCAGCTCACCAGTAGGGACAGGCAACAATGAGCAGTTCTTC
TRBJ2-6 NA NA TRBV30 CAWSNSGANVLTF TGTGCCTGGTCTAACTCTGGGGCCAACGTCCTGACTTTC
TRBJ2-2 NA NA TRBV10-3 CAISDSRSTGELFF TGTGCCATCAGTGATTCGCGGAGCACCGGGGAGCTGTTTTTT
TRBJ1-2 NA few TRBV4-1 CASSPRLGGKGYTF TGCGCCAGCAGCCCTCGTCTAGGAGGGAAGGGCTACACCTTC
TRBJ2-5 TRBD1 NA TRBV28 CASSLFPLLTGEETQYF TGTGCCAGCAGTTTATTTCCCCTCCTGACAGGGGAAGAGACCCAGTACTTC
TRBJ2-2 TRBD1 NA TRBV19 CASRPRQGTDTGELFF TGTGCCAGTAGGCCCCGACAGGGGACTGACACCGGGGAGCTGTTTTTT
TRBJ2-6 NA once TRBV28 CASSQLTGANVLTF TGTGCCAGCAGTCAGTTAACCGGGGCCAACGTCCTGACTTTC
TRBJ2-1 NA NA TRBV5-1 CASSKGGFNEQFF TGCGCCAGCAGCAAAGGAGGGTTCAATGAGCAGTTCTTC
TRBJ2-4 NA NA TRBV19 CASSIASGGIQYF TGTGCCAGTAGTATTGCCTCGGGCGGCATTCAGTACTTC
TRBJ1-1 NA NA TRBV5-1 CASSLIQGEAFF TGCGCCAGCAGCTTGATTCAGGGTGAAGCTTTCTTT
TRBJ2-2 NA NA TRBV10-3 CATKVGTDNTGELFF TGTGCCACCAAGGTCGGGACTGACAACACCGGGGAGCTGTTTTTT
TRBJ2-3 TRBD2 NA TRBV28 CASSDRLGTSGTDTQYF TGTGCCAGCTCGGACAGGCTGGGGACTAGCGGTACAGATACGCAGTATTTT
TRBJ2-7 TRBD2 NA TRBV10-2 CASRGGSGSYEQYF TGCGCCAGCAGGGGGGGGAGCGGGAGCTACGAGCAGTACTTC
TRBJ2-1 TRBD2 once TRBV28 CASSLIGRSGYNEQFF TGTGCCAGCAGTCTAATCGGGAGGAGCGGTTACAATGAGCAGTTCTTC
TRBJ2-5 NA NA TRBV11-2 CASSRGEKETQYF TGTGCCAGCAGCCGCGGGGAGAAAGAGACCCAGTACTTC
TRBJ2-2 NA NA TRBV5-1 CASSLTTGFTGELFF TGCGCCAGCAGCCTCACCACAGGGTTCACCGGGGAGCTGTTTTTT
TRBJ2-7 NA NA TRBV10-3 CAMSEDSIDEQYF TGTGCCATGTCGGAGGATTCCATCGACGAGCAGTACTTC
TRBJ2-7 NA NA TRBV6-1 CASSVNWGGSYEQYF TGTGCCAGCAGCGTGAACTGGGGCGGCTCCTACGAGCAGTACTTC
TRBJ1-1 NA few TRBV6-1 CASRGVRAAEAFF TGTGCCAGCAGGGGGGTAAGGGCGGCTGAAGCTTTCTTT
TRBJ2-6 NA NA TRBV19 CASSIAGVISSGANVLTF TGTGCCAGTAGTATAGCGGGGGTTATCTCCTCTGGGGCCAACGTCCTGACTTTC
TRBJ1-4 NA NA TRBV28 CASASASRGGEKLFF TGTGCCAGCGCCTCGGCGAGTCGGGGTGGGGAAAAACTGTTTTTT
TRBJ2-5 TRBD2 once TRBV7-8 CASSLGTSGWETQYF TGTGCCAGCAGCTTAGGGACTAGCGGGTGGGAGACCCAGTACTTC
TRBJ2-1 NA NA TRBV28 CATLQGGGYNEQFF TGTGCCACCTTACAGGGAGGGGGCTACAATGAGCAGTTCTTC
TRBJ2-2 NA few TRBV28 CASSLPRGRAGTGELFF TGTGCCAGCAGTTTACCCAGGGGGAGGGCAGGAACCGGGGAGCTGTTTTTT
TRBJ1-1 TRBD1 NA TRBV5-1 CASSTGQGANTEAFF TGCGCCAGCAGCACTGGACAGGGAGCGAACACTGAAGCTTTCTTT
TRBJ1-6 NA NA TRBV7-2 CASSRGFHNSPLHF TGTGCCAGCAGCAGAGGTTTTCATAATTCACCCCTCCACTTT
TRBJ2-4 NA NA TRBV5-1 CAHPGPLSLAKNIQYF TGCGCCCACCCCGGACCCCTTAGCCTAGCCAAAAACATTCAGTACTTC
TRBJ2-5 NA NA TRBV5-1 CASSFFGAPETQYF TGCGCCAGCAGCTTCTTCGGGGCCCCAGAGACCCAGTACTTC
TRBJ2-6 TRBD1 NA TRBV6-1 CASSEALGTGGSGANVLTF TGTGCCAGCAGTGAAGCGCTCGGGACAGGGGGCTCTGGGGCCAACGTCCTGACTTTC
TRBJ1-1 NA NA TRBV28 CATREERDTEAFF TGTGCCACCAGGGAGGAGAGGGACACTGAAGCTTTCTTT
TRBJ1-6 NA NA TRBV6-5 CASRDGQYNSPLHF TGTGCCAGCAGGGACGGGCAGTATAATTCACCCCTCCACTTT
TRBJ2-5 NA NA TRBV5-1 CASSLGHEMKTQYF TGCGCCAGCAGCCTGGGACACGAAATGAAGACCCAGTACTTC
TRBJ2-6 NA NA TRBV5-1 CASSLEGAGANVLTF TGCGCCAGCAGCTTGGAAGGGGCTGGGGCCAACGTCCTGACTTTC
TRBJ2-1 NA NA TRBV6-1 CASSSISGSYNEQFF TGTGCCAGCAGTTCAATTAGCGGCTCCTACAATGAGCAGTTCTTC
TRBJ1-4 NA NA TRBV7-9 CASSLGVGITANEKLFF TGTGCCAGCAGCTTAGGGGTTGGGATTACGGCAAATGAAAAACTGTTTTTT
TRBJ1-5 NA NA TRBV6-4 CASSEGARYQPQHF TGTGCCAGCAGTGAGGGGGCTCGGTATCAGCCCCAGCATTTT
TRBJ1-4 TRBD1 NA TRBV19 CASSTPLTGDPSTNEKLFF TGTGCCAGTAGTACACCCCTTACAGGGGATCCCTCAACTAATGAAAAACTGTTTTTT
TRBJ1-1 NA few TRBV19 CASSPRAGAEAFF TGTGCCAGTAGTCCCCGGGCTGGGGCTGAAGCTTTCTTT
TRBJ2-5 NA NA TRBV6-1 CASSGTFQETQYF TGTGCCAGCAGTGGTACTTTCCAAGAGACCCAGTACTTC
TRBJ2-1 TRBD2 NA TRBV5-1 CASSEGTSGDNEQFF TGCGCCAGCAGCGAGGGGACTAGCGGGGACAATGAGCAGTTCTTC